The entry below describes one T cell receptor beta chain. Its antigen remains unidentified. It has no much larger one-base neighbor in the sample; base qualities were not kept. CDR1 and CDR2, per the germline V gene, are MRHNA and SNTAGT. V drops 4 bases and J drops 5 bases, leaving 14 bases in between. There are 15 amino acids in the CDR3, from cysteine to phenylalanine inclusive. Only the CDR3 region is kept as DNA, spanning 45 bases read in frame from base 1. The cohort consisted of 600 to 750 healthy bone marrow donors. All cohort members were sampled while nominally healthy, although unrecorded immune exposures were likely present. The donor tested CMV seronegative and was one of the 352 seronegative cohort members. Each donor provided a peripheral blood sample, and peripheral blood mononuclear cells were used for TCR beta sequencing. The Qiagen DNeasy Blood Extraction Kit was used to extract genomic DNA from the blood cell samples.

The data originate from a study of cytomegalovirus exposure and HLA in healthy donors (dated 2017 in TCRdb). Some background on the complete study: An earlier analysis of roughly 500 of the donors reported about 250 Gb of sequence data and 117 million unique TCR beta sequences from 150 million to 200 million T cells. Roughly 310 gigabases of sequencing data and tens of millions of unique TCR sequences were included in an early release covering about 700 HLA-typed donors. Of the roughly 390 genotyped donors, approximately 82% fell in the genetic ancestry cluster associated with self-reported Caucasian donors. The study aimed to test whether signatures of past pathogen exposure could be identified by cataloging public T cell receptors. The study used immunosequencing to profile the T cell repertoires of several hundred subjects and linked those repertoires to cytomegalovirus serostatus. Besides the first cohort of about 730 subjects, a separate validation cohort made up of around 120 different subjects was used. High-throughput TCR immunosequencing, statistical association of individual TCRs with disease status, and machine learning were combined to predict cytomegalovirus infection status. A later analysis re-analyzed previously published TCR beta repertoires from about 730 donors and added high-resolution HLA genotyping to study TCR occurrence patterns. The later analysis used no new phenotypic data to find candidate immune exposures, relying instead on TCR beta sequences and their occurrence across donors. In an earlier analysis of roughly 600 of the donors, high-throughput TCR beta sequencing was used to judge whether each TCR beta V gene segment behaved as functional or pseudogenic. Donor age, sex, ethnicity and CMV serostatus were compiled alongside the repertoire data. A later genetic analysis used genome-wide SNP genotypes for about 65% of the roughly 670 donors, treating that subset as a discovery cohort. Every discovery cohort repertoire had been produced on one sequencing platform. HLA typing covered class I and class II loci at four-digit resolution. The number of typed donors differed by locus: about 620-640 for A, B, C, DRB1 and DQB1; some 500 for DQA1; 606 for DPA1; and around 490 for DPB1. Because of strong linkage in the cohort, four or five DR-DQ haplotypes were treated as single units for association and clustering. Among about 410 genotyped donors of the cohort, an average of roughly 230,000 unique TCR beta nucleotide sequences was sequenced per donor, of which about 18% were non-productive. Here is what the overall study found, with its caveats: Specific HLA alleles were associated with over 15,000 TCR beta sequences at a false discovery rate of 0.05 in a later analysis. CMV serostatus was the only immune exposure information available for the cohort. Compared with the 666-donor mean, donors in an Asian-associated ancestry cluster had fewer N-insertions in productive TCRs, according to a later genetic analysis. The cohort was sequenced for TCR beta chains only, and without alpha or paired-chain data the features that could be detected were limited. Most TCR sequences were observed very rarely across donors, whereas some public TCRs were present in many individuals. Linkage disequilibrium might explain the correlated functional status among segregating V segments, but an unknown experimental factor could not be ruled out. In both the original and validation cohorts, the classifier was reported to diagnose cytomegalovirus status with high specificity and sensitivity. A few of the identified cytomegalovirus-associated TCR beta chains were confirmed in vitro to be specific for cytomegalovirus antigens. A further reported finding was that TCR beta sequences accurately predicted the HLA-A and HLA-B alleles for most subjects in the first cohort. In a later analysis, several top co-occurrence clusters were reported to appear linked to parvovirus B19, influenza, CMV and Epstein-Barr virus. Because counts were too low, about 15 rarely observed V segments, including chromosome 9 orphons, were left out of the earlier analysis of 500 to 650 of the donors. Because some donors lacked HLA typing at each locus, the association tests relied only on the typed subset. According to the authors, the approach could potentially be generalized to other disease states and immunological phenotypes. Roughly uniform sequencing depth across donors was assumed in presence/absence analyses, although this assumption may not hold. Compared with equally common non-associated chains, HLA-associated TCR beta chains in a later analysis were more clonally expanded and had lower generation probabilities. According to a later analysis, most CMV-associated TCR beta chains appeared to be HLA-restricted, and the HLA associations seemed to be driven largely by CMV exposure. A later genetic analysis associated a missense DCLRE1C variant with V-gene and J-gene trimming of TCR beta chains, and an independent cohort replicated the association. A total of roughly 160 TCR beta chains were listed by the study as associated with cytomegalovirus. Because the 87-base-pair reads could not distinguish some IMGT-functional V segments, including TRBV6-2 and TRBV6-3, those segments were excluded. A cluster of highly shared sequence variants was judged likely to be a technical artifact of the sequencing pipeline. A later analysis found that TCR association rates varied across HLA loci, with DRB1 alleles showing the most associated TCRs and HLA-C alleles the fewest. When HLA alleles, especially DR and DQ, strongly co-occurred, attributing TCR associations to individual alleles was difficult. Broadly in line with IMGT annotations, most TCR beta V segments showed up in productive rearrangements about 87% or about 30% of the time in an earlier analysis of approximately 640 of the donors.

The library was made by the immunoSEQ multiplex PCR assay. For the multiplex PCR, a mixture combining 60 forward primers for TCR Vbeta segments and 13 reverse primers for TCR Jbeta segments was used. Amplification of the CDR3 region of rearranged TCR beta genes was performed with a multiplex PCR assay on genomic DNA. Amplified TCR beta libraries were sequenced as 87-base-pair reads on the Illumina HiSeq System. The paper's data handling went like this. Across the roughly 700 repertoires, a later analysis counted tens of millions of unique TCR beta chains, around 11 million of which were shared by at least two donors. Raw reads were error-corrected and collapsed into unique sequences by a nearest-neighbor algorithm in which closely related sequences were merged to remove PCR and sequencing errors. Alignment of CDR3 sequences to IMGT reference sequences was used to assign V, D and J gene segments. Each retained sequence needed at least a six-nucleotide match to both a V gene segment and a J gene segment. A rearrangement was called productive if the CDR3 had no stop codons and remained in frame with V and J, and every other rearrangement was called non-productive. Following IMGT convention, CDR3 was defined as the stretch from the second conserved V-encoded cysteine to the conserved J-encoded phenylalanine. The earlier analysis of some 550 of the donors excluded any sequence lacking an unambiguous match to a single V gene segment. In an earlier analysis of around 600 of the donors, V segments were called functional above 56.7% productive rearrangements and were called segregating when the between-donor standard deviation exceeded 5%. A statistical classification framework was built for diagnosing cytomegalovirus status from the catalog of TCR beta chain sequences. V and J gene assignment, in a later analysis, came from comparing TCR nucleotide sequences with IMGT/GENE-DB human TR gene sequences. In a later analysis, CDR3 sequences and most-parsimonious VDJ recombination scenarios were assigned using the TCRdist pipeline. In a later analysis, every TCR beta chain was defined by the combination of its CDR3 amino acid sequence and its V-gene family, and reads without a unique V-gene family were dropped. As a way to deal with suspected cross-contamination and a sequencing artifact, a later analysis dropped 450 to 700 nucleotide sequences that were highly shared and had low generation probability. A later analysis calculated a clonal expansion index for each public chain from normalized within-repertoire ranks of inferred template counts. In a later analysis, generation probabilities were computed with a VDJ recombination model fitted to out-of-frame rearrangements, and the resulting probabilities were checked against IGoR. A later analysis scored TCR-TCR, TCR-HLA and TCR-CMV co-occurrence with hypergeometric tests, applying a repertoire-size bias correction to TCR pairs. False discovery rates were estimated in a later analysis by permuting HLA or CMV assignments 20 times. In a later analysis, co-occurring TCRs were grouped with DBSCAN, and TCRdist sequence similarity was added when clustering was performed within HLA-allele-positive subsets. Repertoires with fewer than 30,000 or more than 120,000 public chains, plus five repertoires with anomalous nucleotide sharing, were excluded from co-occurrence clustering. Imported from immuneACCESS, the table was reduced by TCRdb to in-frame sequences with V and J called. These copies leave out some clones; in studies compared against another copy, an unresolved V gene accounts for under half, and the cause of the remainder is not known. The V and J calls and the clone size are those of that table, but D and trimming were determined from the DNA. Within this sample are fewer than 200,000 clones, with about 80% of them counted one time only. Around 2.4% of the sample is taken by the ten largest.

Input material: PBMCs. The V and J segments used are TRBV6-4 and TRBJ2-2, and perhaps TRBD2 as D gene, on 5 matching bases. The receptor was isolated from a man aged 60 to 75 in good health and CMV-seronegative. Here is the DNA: TGTGCCAGCAGTGGTGGTGGACTCGGAACCGGGGAGCTGTTTTTT. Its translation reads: CASSGGGLGTGELFF.